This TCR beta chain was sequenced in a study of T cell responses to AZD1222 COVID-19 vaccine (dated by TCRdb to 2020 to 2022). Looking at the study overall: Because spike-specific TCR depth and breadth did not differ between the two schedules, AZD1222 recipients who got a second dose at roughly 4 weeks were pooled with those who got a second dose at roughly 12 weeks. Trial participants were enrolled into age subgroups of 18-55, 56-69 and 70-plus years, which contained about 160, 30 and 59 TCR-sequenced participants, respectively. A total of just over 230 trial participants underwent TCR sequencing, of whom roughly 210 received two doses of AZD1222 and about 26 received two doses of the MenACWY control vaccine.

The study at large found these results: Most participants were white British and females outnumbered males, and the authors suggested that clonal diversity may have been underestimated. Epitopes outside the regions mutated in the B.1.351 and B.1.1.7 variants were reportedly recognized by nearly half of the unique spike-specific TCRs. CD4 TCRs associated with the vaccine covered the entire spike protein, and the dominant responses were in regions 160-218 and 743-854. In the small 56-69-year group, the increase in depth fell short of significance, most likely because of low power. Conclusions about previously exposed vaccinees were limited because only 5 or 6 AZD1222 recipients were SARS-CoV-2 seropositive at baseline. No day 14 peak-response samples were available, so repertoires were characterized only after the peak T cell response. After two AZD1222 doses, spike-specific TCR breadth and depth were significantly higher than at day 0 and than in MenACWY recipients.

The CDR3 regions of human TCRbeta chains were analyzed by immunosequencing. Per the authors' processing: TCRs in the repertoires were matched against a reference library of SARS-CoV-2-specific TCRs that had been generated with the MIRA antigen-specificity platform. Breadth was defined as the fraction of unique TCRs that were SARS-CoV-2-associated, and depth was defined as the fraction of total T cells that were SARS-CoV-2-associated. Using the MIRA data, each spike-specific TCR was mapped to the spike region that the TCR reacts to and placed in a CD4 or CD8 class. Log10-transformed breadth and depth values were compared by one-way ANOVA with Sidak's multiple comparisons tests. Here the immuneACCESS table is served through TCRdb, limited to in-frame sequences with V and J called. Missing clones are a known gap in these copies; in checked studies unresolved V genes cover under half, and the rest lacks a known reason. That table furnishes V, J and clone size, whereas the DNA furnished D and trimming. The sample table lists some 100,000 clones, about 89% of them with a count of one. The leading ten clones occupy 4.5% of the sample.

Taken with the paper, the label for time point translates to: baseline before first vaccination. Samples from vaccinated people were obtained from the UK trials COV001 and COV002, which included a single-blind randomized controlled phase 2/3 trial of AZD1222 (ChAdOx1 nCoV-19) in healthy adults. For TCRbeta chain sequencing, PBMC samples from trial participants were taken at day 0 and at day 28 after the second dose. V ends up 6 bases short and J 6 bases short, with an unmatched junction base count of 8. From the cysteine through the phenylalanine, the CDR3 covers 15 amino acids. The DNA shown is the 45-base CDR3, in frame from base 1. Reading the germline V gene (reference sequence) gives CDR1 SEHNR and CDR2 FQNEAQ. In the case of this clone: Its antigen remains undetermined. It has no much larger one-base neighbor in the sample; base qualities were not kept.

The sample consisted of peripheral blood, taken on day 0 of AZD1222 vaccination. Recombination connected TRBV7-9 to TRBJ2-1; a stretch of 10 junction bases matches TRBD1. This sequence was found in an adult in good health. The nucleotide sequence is TGTGCCAGCAGTCCTGACAGGGGGCTACGCAATGAGCAGTTCTTC. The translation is CASSPDRGLRNEQFF.